This entry lists 2 T cell receptor beta chains sequenced from one sample in a study of blood T cells in healthy people across ages. The use of a sample-barcoded 5' primer and a J-beta primer mix characterized a second PCR of roughly 6 to 11 cycles. Using its own MiXCR run on the 5' RACE reads, TCRdb lists one record per CDR3 protein. This table holds roughly 800,000 distinct CDR3 sequences, 50% to 65% found once. The specimen was blood. These receptors were collected from an elderly man in good health.

This rearrangement joins TRBV27 to TRBJ2-5; D is undetermined. V was clipped by 1 base and J by 2 bases, with 5 bases between them. The CDR3 extends over 13 amino acids. Germline-derived CDR1 and CDR2 are MNHEY and SMNVEV (reference sequence). DNA of the CDR3: TGTGCCAGCAGTTTATACATTCAAGAGACCCAGTACTTC. Protein: CASSLYIQETQYF.

This clonotype was seen a handful of times. This sequence joins TRBV29-1 and TRBJ2-7; D gene uncertain. Germline assignment: CDR1 SQVTM and CDR2 ANQGSEA. The CDR3 loop spans 12 amino acids. Trimming pared 4 bases from V and 2 bases from J, leaving 9 bases between. The CDR3 loop is CSVGSRTYEQYF. CDR3 nucleotide sequence: TGCAGCGTTGGATCGAGGACCTACGAGCAGTACTTC.